These T cell receptor beta chains were read from a single sample in a study of long-term antiretroviral therapy in people with HIV. Generated by immunoSEQ multiplex PCR, the TCRdb table keeps only in-frame clones and is missing some. The sample includes 25,000 to 30,000 clones, around four fifths of them seen just once. Sample: unsorted PBMCs, taken almost 2.9 years after starting antiretroviral therapy. All receptors derive from a man aged 25 to 40 with HIV. CDR3s include the opening cysteine and the closing phenylalanine or tryptophan. Each record gives: CDR3 DNA, CDR3 protein, V gene, CDR3 length, D gene, clone size, J gene. The D gene is left open where the match is weak. Clone size is shown for a subset of rows, as once, few, many or a class of expanded clone.

CDR3nt: TGTGCCAGCAGCTTAGTTGTTGGGAGGGGGGAGTTCTTC
CDR3aa: CASSLVVGRGEFF
v_gene: TRBV11-2
len: 13
d_gene: -
abundance: once
j_gene: TRBJ2-1

CDR3nt: TGTGCCACCAGCACGGTCCAGCTCCTGTGGAGTCAGCCCCAGCATTTT
CDR3aa: CATSTVQLLWSQPQHF
v_gene: TRBV15
len: 16
d_gene: -
abundance: once
j_gene: TRBJ1-5

CDR3nt: TGTGCCAGCAGTGGGGGTGGAGAGTGGACTGAAGCTTTCTTT
CDR3aa: CASSGGGEWTEAFF
v_gene: TRBV2
len: 14
d_gene: -
abundance: -
j_gene: TRBJ1-1

CDR3nt: TGCAGCGTTGGGGGGCCCAGGTCCTACGAGCAGTACTTC
CDR3aa: CSVGGPRSYEQYF
v_gene: TRBV29-1
len: 13
d_gene: -
abundance: -
j_gene: TRBJ2-7

CDR3nt: TGTGCCAGCAGCTACGGACTAGCGGGAGTGACAGATACGCAGTATTTT
CDR3aa: CASSYGLAGVTDTQYF
v_gene: TRBV28
len: 16
d_gene: TRBD2
abundance: -
j_gene: TRBJ2-3

CDR3nt: TGTGCCAGCAGTTACGGGGCATATGGCTACACCTTC
CDR3aa: CASSYGAYGYTF
v_gene: TRBV6-5
len: 12
d_gene: -
abundance: -
j_gene: TRBJ1-2

CDR3nt: TGTGCCAGCAGCTCAGCGGGACTTAATTCGGGGCAGTTCTTC
CDR3aa: CASSSAGLNSGQFF
v_gene: TRBV14
len: 14
d_gene: TRBD2
abundance: -
j_gene: TRBJ2-1

CDR3nt: TGTGCCAGCAGTCCCTCCCAGGGGGTTAACTATGGCTACACCTTC
CDR3aa: CASSPSQGVNYGYTF
v_gene: TRBV6-5
len: 15
d_gene: TRBD1
abundance: -
j_gene: TRBJ1-2

CDR3nt: TGTGCCAGCAGCCTAGGACCCATTCCGGCCGGGGAGCTGTTTTTT
CDR3aa: CASSLGPIPAGELFF
v_gene: TRBV2
len: 15
d_gene: -
abundance: -
j_gene: TRBJ2-2

CDR3nt: TGCGCCAGCAGCTCATACTCCGGACTCGAGCAGTACTTC
CDR3aa: CASSSYSGLEQYF
v_gene: TRBV5-1
len: 13
d_gene: -
abundance: -
j_gene: TRBJ2-7

CDR3nt: TGTGCCAGCAGCGCCGGACAGGGCGGCAATCAGCCCCAGCATTTT
CDR3aa: CASSAGQGGNQPQHF
v_gene: TRBV9
len: 15
d_gene: TRBD1
abundance: -
j_gene: TRBJ1-5

CDR3nt: TGTGCCAGCAGCCCTACAGAGACCGGGGAGCTGTTTTTT
CDR3aa: CASSPTETGELFF
v_gene: TRBV7-8
len: 13
d_gene: -
abundance: -
j_gene: TRBJ2-2

CDR3nt: TGTGCCATCAGTGCACAGGGTTCCTACAATGAGCAGTTCTTC
CDR3aa: CAISAQGSYNEQFF
v_gene: TRBV10-3
len: 14
d_gene: -
abundance: -
j_gene: TRBJ2-1